This TCR beta chain was profiled in a study of glioma-infiltrating T cells after dendritic cell vaccination. Time point denoted: after dendritic cell vaccination, including at tumor progression/relapse. Patients had residual fresh-frozen tumor tissue and more than two years of survival data. This CDR3 comprises 13 residues. CDR1 KGHSH and CDR2 LQKENI come from the germline V gene. V was shortened by 5 bases and J by 9 bases, with 11 bases between the two germline ends. Amplification used 60 V beta primers and 13 J beta primers. TCRdb keeps only in-frame clones here, not all; method: immunoSEQ multiplex PCR. The sample comprises fewer than 90,000 clones, 83% of which are singletons, and 6% to 8.5% rests with the top ten.

This sequence originates from a human donor with glioblastoma. The source material was blood, sampled after dendritic cell vaccination. The chain recombines TRBV18 with TRBJ1-6; D perhaps matches TRBD1 (6 bases). CDR3 sequence reads: CASSTMDSSPLHF. DNA of the CDR3: TGTGCCAGCTCAACCATGGACAGTTCACCCCTCCACTTT.